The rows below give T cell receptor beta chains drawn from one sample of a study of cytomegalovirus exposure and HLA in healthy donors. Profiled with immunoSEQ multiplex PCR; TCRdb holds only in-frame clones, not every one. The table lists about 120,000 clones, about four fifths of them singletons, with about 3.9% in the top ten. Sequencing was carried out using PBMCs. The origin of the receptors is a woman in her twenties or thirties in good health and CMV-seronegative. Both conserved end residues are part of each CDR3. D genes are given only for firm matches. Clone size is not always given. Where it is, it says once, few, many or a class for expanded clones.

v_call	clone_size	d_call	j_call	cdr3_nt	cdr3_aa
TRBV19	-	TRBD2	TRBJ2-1	TGTGCCAGTAGTATTCTAGCGGGAGATACCTACAATGAGCAGTTCTTC	CASSILAGDTYNEQFF
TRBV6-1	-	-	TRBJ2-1	TGTGCCAGCAGTGTAAGCAATCGCGATGAGCAGTTCTTC	CASSVSNRDEQFF
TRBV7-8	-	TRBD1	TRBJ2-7	TGTGCCAGCAGCCCCCCCCTCAGGGACAGGGGGTACGAGCAGTACTTC	CASSPPLRDRGYEQYF
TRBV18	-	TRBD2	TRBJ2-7	TGTGCCAGCTCAGCCTGGACTAGCGGGAGTTTGTACGAGCAGTACTTC	CASSAWTSGSLYEQYF
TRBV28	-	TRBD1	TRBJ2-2	TGTGCCAGCAGTCCGGGACAGGGAACCGGGGAGCTGTTTTTT	CASSPGQGTGELFF
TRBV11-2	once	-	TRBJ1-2	TGTGCCAGCAGCTTTACCCAGGGTGGTGGCTACACCTTC	CASSFTQGGGYTF
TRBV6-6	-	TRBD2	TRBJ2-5	TGTGCCAGCAGTTACTTGTTGCGGGAGGAACCCGAGACCCAGTACTTC	CASSYLLREEPETQYF
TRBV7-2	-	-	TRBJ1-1	TGTGCCAGCACCCCGGGGGGGCGTAACACTGAAGCTTTCTTT	CASTPGGRNTEAFF
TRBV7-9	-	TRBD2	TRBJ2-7	TGTGCCAGCAGCTTTCTCGCGGGAGTTGAAGAGCAGTACTTC	CASSFLAGVEEQYF
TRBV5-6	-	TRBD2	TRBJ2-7	TGTGCCAGCAGCTGGGGAGGGGAGCAGTACTTC	CASSWGGEQYF
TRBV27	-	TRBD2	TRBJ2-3	TGTGCCAGCAGTTTAAGGGGGGGACTAGCCATCACAGATACGCAGTATTTT	CASSLRGGLAITDTQYF
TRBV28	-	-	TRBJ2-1	TGTGCCAGCAGTCCCGGACTGATCTACAATGAGCAGTTCTTC	CASSPGLIYNEQFF
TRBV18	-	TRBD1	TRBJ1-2	TGTGCCAGCTCACCACTTGGACAGGTTAACTATGGCTACACCTTC	CASSPLGQVNYGYTF
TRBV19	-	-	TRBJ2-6	TGTGCCAGTAGGAGGGATGGTGGGGCCAACGTCCTGACTTTC	CASRRDGGANVLTF
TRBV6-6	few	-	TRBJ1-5	TGTGCCGTAGCTCATAGCAATCAGCCCCAGCATTTT	CAVAHSNQPQHF
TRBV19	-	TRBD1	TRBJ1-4	TGTGCCAGTGAAAATTCCGGGACAGGGTCTGAAAAACTGTTTTTT	CASENSGTGSEKLFF
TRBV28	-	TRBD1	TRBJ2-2	TGTGCCAGCAGTCCACAGGGGTGGACCGGGGAGCTGTTTTTT	CASSPQGWTGELFF
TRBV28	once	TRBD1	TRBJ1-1	TGTGCCAGCAGTCTAAGCCGGGACAGGGACACTGAAGCTTTCTTT	CASSLSRDRDTEAFF
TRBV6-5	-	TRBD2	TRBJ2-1	TGTGCCAGCAGTTCACTAGCGGGGGGCTCCTACAATGAGCAGTTCTTC	CASSSLAGGSYNEQFF
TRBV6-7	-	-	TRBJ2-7	TGTGCCAGCAGTTACTCGAGGAAACTAGTGCTAGGAGGGTCCTACGAGCAGTACTTC	CASSYSRKLVLGGSYEQYF
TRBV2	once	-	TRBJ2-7	TGTGCCAGCGCCGGGGTGGGAGAGCAGTACTTC	CASAGVGEQYF
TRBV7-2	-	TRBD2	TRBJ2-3	TGTGCCAGCAGCTCAAGACTAGCGGGAGTGAGAGATACGCAGTATTTT	CASSSRLAGVRDTQYF
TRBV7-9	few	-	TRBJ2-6	TGTGCCAGCAGCTCACCCGGGAGACCCTCAACTGGGGCCAACGTCCTGACTTTC	CASSSPGRPSTGANVLTF
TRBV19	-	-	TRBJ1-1	TGTGCCAGTAGTCTCGGAGAGGGGACTTGGGTCACTGAAGCTTTCTTT	CASSLGEGTWVTEAFF
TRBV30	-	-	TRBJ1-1	TGTGCCTGGAGCCAGGGTTCCCTCCAAGTCTTT	CAWSQGSLQVF
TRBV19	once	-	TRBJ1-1	TGTGCCGGTAGTATAGGGGCAGCTGAAGCTTTCTTT	CAGSIGAAEAFF
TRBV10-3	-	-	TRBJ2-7	TGTGCCATCAGCCCGGGATTAGGTAACGAGCAGTACTTC	CAISPGLGNEQYF
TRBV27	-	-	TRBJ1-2	TGTGCCAGCAGTTTATATGGGGGAGGGGATGGCTACACCTTC	CASSLYGGGDGYTF
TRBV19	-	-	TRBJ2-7	TGTGCCAGTAGTCCCCGGGACTCCTACGAGCAGTACTTC	CASSPRDSYEQYF
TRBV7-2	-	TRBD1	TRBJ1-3	TGTGCCAGCAGCTTAGCGGGACCGGGACAGCGCTCTGGAAACACCATATATTTT	CASSLAGPGQRSGNTIYF
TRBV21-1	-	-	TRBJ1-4	TGTGCCAGCAGATTACAGGGGAACGGGGAAAAACTGTTTTTT	CASRLQGNGEKLFF
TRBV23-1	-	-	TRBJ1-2	TGCGCCAGCAGTCAATCGAGGACAGTCCTAGTGCCTGGCTACACCTTC	CASSQSRTVLVPGYTF
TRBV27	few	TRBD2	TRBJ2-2	TGTGCCAGCAGTTTATCGGCGGGAGGTGGTACCGGGGAGCTGTTTTTT	CASSLSAGGGTGELFF
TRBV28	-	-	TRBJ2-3	TGTGCCACCTATTCAAGCTCGGGCACAGATACGCAGTATTTT	CATYSSSGTDTQYF
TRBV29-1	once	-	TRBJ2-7	TGCAGCGTTGTGGCGGGGAGCTCCTACGAGCAGTACTTC	CSVVAGSSYEQYF
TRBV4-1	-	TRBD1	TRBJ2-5	TGCGCCAGCAGCGCGACAGGGAACCAAGAGACCCAGTACTTC	CASSATGNQETQYF
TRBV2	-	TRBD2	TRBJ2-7	TGTGCCAGCAGTGTGCGGGAGGACTCCTACGAGCAGTACTTC	CASSVREDSYEQYF